What follows are 29 T cell receptor beta chains derived from one specimen sequenced in a study of blood T cells in healthy people across ages. Combining a sample-barcoded 5' primer with a J-beta primer mix, a second PCR ran for roughly 7 to 12 cycles. In TCRdb, the 5' RACE reads were re-called with MiXCR into one record per CDR3 protein. This sample yields about 1.1 million distinct CDR3 sequences, of which 35% to 45% are seen a single time; around 12% belongs to the top ten. The sequencing input was blood. These receptors all stem from a man younger than 35 in good health.

The rearrangement links TRBV25-1 to TRBJ1-4; D unresolved. Germline V gene data show CDR1 as MGHDK and CDR2 as SYGVNS. Between the trimmed V and J ends, which lost 3 bases and 4 bases, there was a span of 9 bases. There are 14 residues in the CDR3. CDR3 coding DNA: TGTGCCAGCAGTGAGTTCAGCAATAATGAAAAACTGTTTTTT. Encoded protein: CASSEFSNNEKLFF.

For this clonotype: One end of the junction is discordant with germline, which a read error may explain. The CDR3 protein is CASSQAGNTGAFF. As DNA, the CDR3 is TGCGCCAGCAGTCAAGCGGGGAACACTGGAGCTTTCTTT. The rearrangement joins TRBV4-3 to TRBJ1-1; no definite D call. The CDR3 runs 13 residues. Germline V gene data show CDR1 as LGHNA and CDR2 as YSLEER.

V gene TRBV20-1 combines with J gene TRBJ1-2; D remains ambiguous. Germline V lookup: CDR1 DFQATT, CDR2 SNEGSKA (reference sequence). The V gene lost 6 bases and the J gene lost 1 base, with 9 bases spanning the gap. The CDR3 length is 12 residues. DNA for the CDR3: TGCAGTGCCTTTCTTATTAACTATGGCTACACCTTC. Translation gives CSAFLINYGYTF.

This rearrangement joins TRBV12-3 or TRBV12-4 to TRBJ1-3; D remains unclear. Deletions cut 4 bases from V and 0 bases from J, with 10 bases between. This CDR3 has 15 residues. The CDR3 DNA follows: TGTGCCAGCAGTTCAAGGAAGAGCTCTGGAAACACCATATATTTT. The encoded protein is CASSSRKSSGNTIYF.

V gene TRBV9 combines with J gene TRBJ2-2; 10 bases are a match to TRBD1. From germline, CDR1 is SGDLS and CDR2 YYNGEE. The junction had 9 bases not matched to a gene; V was cut back by 3 bases and J by 7 bases. This CDR3 region has 16 residues. The CDR3 region is CASSAPLDRGDGELFF. For the CDR3, the DNA is TGTGCCAGCAGCGCCCCCTTGGACAGGGGGGACGGGGAGCTGTTTTTT.

This clonotype was seen ten or more times. One junction end does not reproduce the germline sequence, and a read error may be involved. The rearrangement uses TRBV6-1 and TRBJ2-3; 7 bases align to TRBD2. CDR1 and CDR2 from the germline V gene are MNHNS and SASEGT. The CDR3 length is 15 residues. The chain's CDR3 is CASSKAGLSGDTQYF. CDR3 bases: TGTGCCAGCAGTAAAGCGGGGCTATCTGGAGATACGCAGTATTTT.

The sample holds a few counts of this clonotype. V and J are TRBV10-3 and TRBJ1-2; TRBD1 might be the D (6 bases). From germline, CDR1 is ENHRY and CDR2 SYGVKD. CDR3 length: 15 residues. Trimming took off 6 bases at V and 1 base at J, with 15 bases between the two ends. CDR3 sequence reads: CAIRTGTNHNYGYTF. In nucleotides, the CDR3 is TGTGCCATCAGGACCGGGACAAACCATAACTATGGCTACACCTTC.

The chain recombines TRBV4-2 with TRBJ1-5, with 8 bases aligning to TRBD1. The germline CDR1 and CDR2 sequences are LGHNA and YNFKEQ. This CDR3 contains 18 residues. The V segment lost 0 bases and the J segment 3 bases; nucleotides outside the gene matches: 10. DNA of the CDR3: TGTGCCAGCAGCCAAGAAACAGGGGACAGGCGTGTCAATCAGCCCCAGCATTTT. It encodes CASSQETGDRRVNQPQHF.

This clonotype was counted a few times. V and J are TRBV10-3 and TRBJ2-3; no definite D call. V gave up 3 bases and J gave up 5 bases, with 3 bases separating them. This CDR3 is 11 amino acids long. Germline CDR1 and CDR2: ENHRY and SYGVKD. The CDR3 nucleotides read TGTGCCATCAGTGAAGTAGATACGCAGTATTTT. Residues: CAISEVDTQYF.

CDR3 loop: CASSQDVSTGGLYNEQYF. The CDR3 DNA is TGTGCCAGCAGCCAAGACGTTTCTACGGGGGGCCTGTACAATGAGCAGTACTTC. The chain joins TRBV4-2 to TRBJ2-5; possible D gene TRBD2, 7 bases. The CDR3 is 18 amino acids. Germline V gene sequence: CDR1 LGHNA, CDR2 YNFKEQ. Trimming left V 0 bases short and J 11 bases short, with 28 bases between.

In its sample, this clonotype was seen a few times. The chain employs TRBV29-1 and TRBJ2-5, with 12 nucleotides matching TRBD2. This CDR3 has 17 residues. V trimming: 6 bases; J trimming: 11 bases; junction bases outside the gene matches: 22. The germline CDR1 and CDR2 sequences are SQVTM and ANQGSEA. CDR3 coding DNA: TGCAGCGTCGTTTTCCCCCCGACTAGCGGGGGATACAATGAGCAGTACTTC. The encoded protein is CSVVFPPTSGGYNEQYF.

This clonotype was picked up one time. The chain carries TRBV11-2 and TRBJ1-5; perhaps TRBD1 as D (6 bases). The V end was cut by 4 bases, the J end by 0 bases, with 13 bases between. Germline CDR1 is SGHAT and CDR2 is FQNNGV. The CDR3 runs 16 residues. Here the CDR3 reads CASSSLQGHSNQPQHF. CDR3 bases: TGTGCCAGCAGCTCCCTTCAGGGGCATAGCAATCAGCCCCAGCATTTT.

J is TRBJ2-2 and V is TRBV10-3, with no clear D. This CDR3 comprises 14 residues. The ends were cut back, 10 bases at V and 6 bases at J, with 18 bases in the middle. In germline, CDR1 is ENHRY, CDR2 SYGVKD. The CDR3 DNA reads TGTGCCACCGAGCTTGAGGCTACCCCCGGGGAGCTGTTTTTT. It specifies CATELEATPGELFF.

This chain joins TRBV6-2 or TRBV6-3 and TRBJ2-3, with D hard to call. Trimming removed 4 bases at V and 0 bases at J, with 11 bases between. Germline lookup yields CDR1 MNHEY and CDR2 SVGEGT. The CDR3 loop spans 15 amino acids. The CDR3 sequence is CASSFTPFSTDTQYF. In DNA, the CDR3 is TGTGCCAGCAGTTTCACCCCCTTTAGCACAGATACGCAGTATTTT.

This clonotype was observed a handful of times. The chain is built from TRBV2 and TRBJ1-4; no clear D gene. CDR1 is SNHLY, CDR2 FYNNEI, per germline. This CDR3 is 14 amino acids long. Trimming removed 6 bases at V and 6 bases at J, with 14 bases between. The DNA for the CDR3 is TGTGCCAGCAGCGATTTAGGTGGCGATGAAAAACTGTTTTTT. As protein: CASSDLGGDEKLFF.

The chain couples TRBV12-3 or TRBV12-4 to TRBJ2-1; TRBD2 matches at 8 bases. The CDR3 is 18 amino acids. V lost 7 bases and J lost 0; bases outside the gene matches: 14. This chain's CDR3 is CASIPGRAATSSYNEQFF. CDR3 coding DNA: TGTGCCAGCATCCCCGGGAGGGCAGCTACGAGCTCCTACAATGAGCAGTTCTTC.

The J gene is TRBJ1-3, the V gene TRBV12-3 or TRBV12-4; D uncertain. Trimming removed 3 bases from V and 7 bases from J, with 7 bases in between. The CDR3 has 12 amino acids. CDR3 nucleotides: TGTGCCAGCAGTTTGGTGGCTAACACCATATATTTT. Translation gives CASSLVANTIYF.

This clonotype was picked up a small number of times. This rearrangement joins TRBV12-3 or TRBV12-4 to TRBJ2-5, with 8 bases aligning to TRBD1. The CDR3 runs to 14 residues. Trimming took 6 bases from V and 4 from J; bases not matched to a gene: 7. CDR3 nucleotide sequence: TGTGCCAGCAGGACAGGGGTATTTAGAGAGACCCAGTACTTC. The encoded protein is CASRTGVFRETQYF.

Note on this clonotype: This sequence may be a read error, since a much larger clone differs from it by one base. The chain uses TRBV6-6 and TRBJ2-3; no clear D. V was shortened by 4 bases and J by 6 bases, with 17 bases between the two germline ends. The CDR3 is 15 residues long. Germline values: CDR1 MNHNY, CDR2 SVGAGI (reference sequence). CDR3 coding DNA: TGTGCCAGCAGTTTGCCGAGTGGTTTTAACGATACGCAGTATTTT. Translated: CASSLPSGFNDTQYF.

There are a few counts of this clonotype. J is TRBJ1-1 and V is TRBV9; D is undetermined. Germline V gene lookup returns CDR1 SGDLS and CDR2 YYNGEE. This CDR3 is built from 14 residues. V was cut by 1 base and J by 0 bases, with 7 bases left in between. As DNA, the CDR3 is TGTGCCAGCAGCGTACAGGTCGTGAACACTGAAGCTTTCTTT. This translates into CASSVQVVNTEAFF.

This chain uses TRBV20-1 with TRBJ2-5; 7 bases are shared with TRBD1. The CDR3 spans 18 residues. Losses at the gene ends were 0 bases for V and 11 bases for J; bases not matched to a gene: 24. Germline CDR1 and CDR2: DFQATT and SNEGSKA (reference sequence). CDR3 DNA sequence: TGCAGTGCTAGAGATCAAGAGACAGGGCCGAGGTGGGCAGATGAGCAGTACTTC. It codes for CSARDQETGPRWADEQYF.

This chain links TRBV6-5 with TRBJ1-5; 7 positions agree with TRBD1. V lost 4 bases and J lost 1; bases outside the gene matches: 7. The CDR3 sequence is 16 residues long. CDR1 is MNHEY and CDR2 is SVGAGI in the germline V gene. This CDR3 is CASSSNDRASNQPQHF. The CDR3 coding sequence is TGTGCCAGCAGTTCGAACGACAGGGCAAGCAATCAGCCCCAGCATTTT.

This clonotype has just a few counts. This chain links TRBV4-3 with TRBJ2-1; 8 bases fit TRBD2. Losses at the gene ends were 1 base for V and 8 bases for J; bases not matched to a gene: 16. Germline CDR1 reads LGHNA; CDR2 reads YSLEER. This CDR3 comprises 18 residues. CDR3 loop: CASSQVLAISGGYDEQFF. The CDR3 DNA reads as TGCGCCAGCAGCCAAGTTTTGGCGATCAGCGGGGGTTACGATGAGCAGTTCTTC.

This clonotype came up a few times. The V gene is TRBV2, the J gene TRBJ1-4, with 10 bases aligning to TRBD1. The V segment lost 6 bases and the J segment 6 bases; nucleotides outside the gene matches: 7. Germline-derived CDR1 and CDR2 are SNHLY and FYNNEI. CDR3 length equals 15 residues. The CDR3 here is CASSQPGQGHEKLFF. CDR3 DNA: TGTGCCAGCAGCCAACCGGGACAGGGGCATGAAAAACTGTTTTTT.

V gene TRBV3-1 combines with J gene TRBJ2-5; D remains unclear. V was trimmed by 4 bases and J by 2 bases, leaving 8 bases between them. This CDR3 contains 13 residues. From germline, CDR1 is LGHDT and CDR2 YNNKEL (reference sequence). The CDR3 DNA reads TGTGCCAGCAGCCGAAAAGCGCAAGAGACCCAGTACTTC. Encoded protein: CASSRKAQETQYF.

The chain employs TRBV2 and TRBJ2-7; 8 positions agree with TRBD2. This CDR3 has 13 residues. Germline lookup yields CDR1 SNHLY and CDR2 FYNNEI. With 7 bases clipped from V and 3 bases from J, the junction kept 5 bases outside the gene matches. CDR3 DNA: TGTGCCAGCAAGTCGCGGGGGGACTACGAGCAGTACTTC. Translated, it gives CASKSRGDYEQYF.

This clonotype came up a few times. This chain links TRBV3-1 with TRBJ1-2; TRBD1 matches 7 bases. Germline V CDR1 and CDR2: LGHDT, YNNKEL (reference sequence). Trimming removed 1 base from V and 3 bases from J; junction bases left unmatched: 5. This CDR3 is 15 amino acids long. The CDR3 reads CASSQVQGLDYGYTF. For the CDR3, the DNA is TGTGCCAGCAGCCAAGTACAGGGGTTGGACTATGGCTACACCTTC.

The chain employs TRBV4-1 and TRBJ2-4; the match to TRBD2 covers 7 bases. The J call may be wrong; the DNA end is better matched by TRBJ2-7. The CDR3 contains 13 residues. CDR1 is MGHRA, CDR2 YSYEKL, per germline. The CDR3 coding sequence is TGCGCCAGCAGCCAACAGCGGGGTTACGAGCAGTACTTC. This gives the protein CASSQQRGYEQYF.

This rearrangement joins TRBV6-2 or TRBV6-3 to TRBJ2-5; D is unresolved. Germline loops: CDR1 MNHEY, CDR2 SVGEGT. The CDR3 spans 16 residues. V lost 0 bases to trimming and J lost 3 bases, with 14 bases between them. This CDR3 reads CASSYSGFAAEETQYF. The CDR3 nucleotides are TGTGCCAGCAGTTACTCAGGGTTTGCTGCGGAAGAGACCCAGTACTTC.